This T cell receptor beta chain was identified during a study of identical twins. This clonotype was seen a handful of times. As yet, its antigen is unknown. V was pared by 8 bases and J by 4 bases, with 14 bases between. The germline V gene has CDR1 LGHNT and CDR2 FRNRAP. This CDR3 spans 13 amino acids. Study-level findings and limits: Twin sharing of out-of-frame TCR alpha was underestimated by models in monozygotic pairs.

TCRdb recomputed calls from the 5' RACE reads with MiXCR, one row per CDR3 protein. The data show some 260,000 distinct CDR3 sequences, around 15% seen once. Sequencing used memory (CD45RO+) T cells sorted from blood. This clonotype was sampled from a woman younger than 35 in good health. J is TRBJ1-1 and V is TRBV12-5; no reliable D call. The chain's CDR3 is CASSFTGSTEAFF. The CDR3 DNA reads TGTGCTAGTTCTTTTACCGGCAGCACTGAAGCTTTCTTT.